Described below is a single TCR beta chain sequence and its context. Its antigen is not identified. Researchers took RNA transcripts and amplified the TCR beta CDR3 regions from them. A set of HTBI primers served as the primers for a first-round RT-PCR of the TCR CDR3. MiXCR, run by TCRdb on the multiplex PCR reads, gives a single entry per CDR3 protein. The sample has about 540,000 distinct CDR3 sequences; 35% to 55% are singletons. The germline CDR1 and CDR2 sequences are SEHNR and FQNEAQ (reference sequence). The V segment lost 5 bases and the J segment 7 bases; nucleotides outside the gene matches: 1. The CDR3 has 13 residues. With a duration under 2 months, the hyperthyroidism was newly diagnosed in patients aged 18 to 65. Uncontrolled infection, other autoimmune disease, pregnancy or lactation disqualified patients from enrolment. Each diagnosis was grounded in clinical symptoms, serum thyroxine and TRAb, thyroid ultrasound, and orbital computed tomography.

This sample is part of a study of T cells in Graves' hyperthyroidism and ophthalmopathy. Findings and limits, study-wide: Prediction of ophthalmopathy progression came a median roughly 7.1 months pre-onset.

Sequencing was done on a sample of peripheral blood or thyroid tissue (not recorded which). This clonotype originated in a woman aged 18 to 35 with Graves' hyperthyroidism. V is TRBV7-9 and J is TRBJ1-6, with 8 nucleotides matching TRBD1. The CDR3 region is CASSRTGNSPLHF. The DNA for the CDR3 is TGTGCCAGCAGCCGGACAGGGAATTCACCCCTCCACTTT.